One and the same sample provided the 7 T cell receptor beta chains below, sequenced in a study of Ad26.COV2.S vaccination and SARS-CoV-2 variants. Clones were read by immunoSEQ multiplex PCR, and TCRdb kept only the in-frame ones, dropping some. The table lists around 450,000 clones, 80% to 90% of them singletons, with about 2.5% in the top ten. The treatment denotes: about 20 received Ad26.COV2.S at low or high dose, single or two shots; roughly five received placebo; per-sample allocation not given. Sample collection was performed on day 63 after the first vaccine or placebo injection. This specimen was peripheral blood, taken in a trial of Ad26.COV2.S vaccine versus placebo. These receptors all come from a person aged 18 to 59 who received the Ad26.COV2.S COVID-19 vaccine or a placebo.

The chain joins TRBV20-1 to TRBJ1-1; no clear D. V was pared by 5 bases and J by 5 bases, with 9 bases between. Germline assignment: CDR1 DFQATT and CDR2 SNEGSKA (reference sequence). This CDR3 has 11 residues. Here the CDR3 DNA reads TGCAGTGCTGCCGATACAACTGAAGCTTTCTTT. Encoded protein: CSAADTTEAFF.

CDR3: CASSPRDPDNPPLHF. For the CDR3, the DNA is TGTGCCAGCAGCCCCCGGGACCCAGATAACCCACCCCTCCACTTT. The J gene is TRBJ1-6, the V gene TRBV5-8; TRBD1 might be the D (5 bases). V was pared by 4 bases and J by 11 bases, with 19 bases between. CDR3 length equals 15 residues. Germline values: CDR1 SGHTS, CDR2 YDEGEE. The entire variable domain, with the rest obtained from reference TRBV5-8 and TRBJ1-6, is as follows: EAGVTQSPTHLIKTRGQQATLRCSPISGHTSVYWYQQALGLGLQFLLWYDEGEERNRGNFPPRFSGRQFPNYSSELNVNALELEDSALYLCASSPRDPDNPPLHFGNGTRLTVT.

The chain couples TRBV4-3 to TRBJ2-6; possibly TRBD1 for D (5 bases). The CDR3 length is 19 residues. V shed 0 bases and J shed 0 bases, with 15 bases lying between them. CDR1 and CDR2 from the germline V gene are LGHNA and YSLEER. The CDR3, as DNA: TGCGCCAGCAGCCAAGAACAGGTCACTCGATACTCTGGGGCCAACGTCCTGACTTTC. It yields the protein CASSQEQVTRYSGANVLTF.

Only one count was recorded for this clone. This chain connects TRBV7-3 to TRBJ2-5, with D perhaps TRBD2 (5 bases). V was cut by 5 bases and J by 1 base, with 11 bases left in between. CDR1 and CDR2 (germline): SGHTA, FQGTGA. This CDR3 is built from 14 residues. CDR3 in amino acids: CASSHGGLQETQYF. The CDR3, as DNA: TGTGCCAGCAGCCACGGAGGACTCCAAGAGACCCAGTACTTC.

The V and J genes are TRBV5-1 and TRBJ1-5, with D unresolved. Germline V gene data show CDR1 as SGHRS and CDR2 as YFSETQ. V shed 3 bases and J shed 0 bases, with 4 bases lying between them. The CDR3 is made up of 13 amino acids. CDR3 residues: CASSYNSNQPQHF. In DNA, the CDR3 is TGCGCCAGCAGCTATAATAGCAATCAGCCCCAGCATTTT.

This clone was found once. The rearrangement uses TRBV5-5 and TRBJ2-1, with a possible D match to TRBD1 (6 bases). The V end lost 0 bases, the J end lost 4 bases, and 8 bases lay between the germline ends. CDR1 and CDR2 from the germline V gene are SGHKS and YYEKEE (reference sequence). This CDR3 contains 14 residues. The CDR3 nucleotides are TGTGCCAGCAGCTTGGCCCAGGGGTACAATGAGCAGTTCTTC. This sequence encodes CASSLAQGYNEQFF.

The chain links TRBV7-2 to TRBJ1-1; no firm D call. The germline gives CDR1 SGHTA, CDR2 FQGNSA. The length of the CDR3 is 13 residues. Trimming removed 2 bases at V and 3 bases at J, with 7 bases between. The CDR3 is CASSLSRDTEAFF. The DNA of the CDR3 is TGTGCCAGCAGCTTATCGCGGGACACTGAAGCTTTCTTT. Based on the CDR3 plus reference TRBV7-2 and TRBJ1-1, the full variable domain is GAGVSQSPSNKVTEKGKDVELRCDPISGHTALYWYRQSLGQGLEFLIYFQGNSAPDKSGLPSDRFSAERTGGSVSTLTIQRTQQEDSAVYLCASSLSRDTEAFFGQGTRLTVV.